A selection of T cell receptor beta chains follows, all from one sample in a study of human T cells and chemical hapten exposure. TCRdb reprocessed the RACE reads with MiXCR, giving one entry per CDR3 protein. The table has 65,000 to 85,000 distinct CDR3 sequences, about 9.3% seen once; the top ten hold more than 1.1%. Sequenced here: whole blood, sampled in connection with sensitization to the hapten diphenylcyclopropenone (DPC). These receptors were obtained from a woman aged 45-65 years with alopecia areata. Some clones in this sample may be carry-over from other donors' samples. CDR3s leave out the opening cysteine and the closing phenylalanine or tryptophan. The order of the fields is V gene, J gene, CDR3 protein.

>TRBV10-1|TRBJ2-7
ASSESAGVREQY
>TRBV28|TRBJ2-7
ASSLPGQGAYEQY
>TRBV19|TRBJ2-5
ASSIGMETQY
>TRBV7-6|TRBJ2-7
ASSLGGTGLS
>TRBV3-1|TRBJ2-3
ASSQGERKQY
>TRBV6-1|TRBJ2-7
ASSPSGASGRGEQY
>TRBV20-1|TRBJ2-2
SARRDRGNTGELF
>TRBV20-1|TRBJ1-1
SARDRAVGAEAF
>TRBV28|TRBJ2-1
ASSSPRPSENEQF
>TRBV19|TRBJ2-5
ASSRLLARGETQY
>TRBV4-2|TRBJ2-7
ASSHSGGLNEQY
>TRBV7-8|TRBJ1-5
ASSLRQGWNQPQH
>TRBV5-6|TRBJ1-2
ASSLDGGDGYT
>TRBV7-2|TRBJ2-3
ASSRAPRGLTDTQY
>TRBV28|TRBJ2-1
ASSPDIYNEQF
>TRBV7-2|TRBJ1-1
ASSLAQANTEAF
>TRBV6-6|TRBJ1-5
ASSYKPGQGTVNQPQH
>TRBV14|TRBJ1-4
ASSRTGGFNEKLF
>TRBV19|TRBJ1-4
ASNDLTATNEKLF
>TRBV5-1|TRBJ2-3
ASSWGPNTQY
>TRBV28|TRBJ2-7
ASSFTTSGRYEQY
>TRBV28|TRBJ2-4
ASTTPGRQPLKNIQY
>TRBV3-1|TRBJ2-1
ASRLRTSGSVDEQF
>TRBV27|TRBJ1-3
ASSGTNRDGNTIY
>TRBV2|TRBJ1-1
ASSQTGVNTEAF
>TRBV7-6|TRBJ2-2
ASSSESPGELF
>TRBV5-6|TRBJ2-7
ASSLGAGAPLGQY
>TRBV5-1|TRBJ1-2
ASSSNPGQGSHGYT
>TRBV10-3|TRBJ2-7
AISESTGGNEQY
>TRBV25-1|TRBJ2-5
ASSESGGGKTQY
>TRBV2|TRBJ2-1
ASRPGLAGNYNEQF
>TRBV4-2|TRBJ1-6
ASRQDRGTYNSPLH
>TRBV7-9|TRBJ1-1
ASRQSQGATQNTEAF
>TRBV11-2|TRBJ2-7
ASSLLLPSSYEQY
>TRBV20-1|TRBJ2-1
SATRRAGEVVDEQF
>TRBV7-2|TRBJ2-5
ASSREETQY
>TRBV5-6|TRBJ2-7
ASSLNDIGRSHEQY
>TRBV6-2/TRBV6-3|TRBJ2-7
ASNLLGYEQY
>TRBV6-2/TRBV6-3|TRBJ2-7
ASSYPGLALTYEQY
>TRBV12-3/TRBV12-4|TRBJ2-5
ASTRSGGETQY
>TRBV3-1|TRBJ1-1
ASSQGTGMNTEAF
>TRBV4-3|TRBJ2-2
ASSLGGDNTGELF
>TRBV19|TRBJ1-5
ASSMRALNQPQH
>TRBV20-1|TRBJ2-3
SARPTDTQY
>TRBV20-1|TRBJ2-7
SASFPGLTYEQY
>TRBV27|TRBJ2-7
ASRPGTLNPYEQY
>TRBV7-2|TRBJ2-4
ASSLASSGVQRIAKNIQY
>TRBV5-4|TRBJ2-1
ASSSEQARSYNEQF
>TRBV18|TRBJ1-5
ASSLGQGNQPQH
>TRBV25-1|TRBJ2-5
ASSPPLGAQETQY
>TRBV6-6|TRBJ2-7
ASTDRVYEQY
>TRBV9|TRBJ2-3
ASGMGARQY
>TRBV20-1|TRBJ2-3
SANSVDRGSDTQY
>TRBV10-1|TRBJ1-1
ASNTGIGTEAF
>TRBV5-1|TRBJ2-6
ASRAGPIFSSGANVLT